The entry below describes one TCR beta chain. In the original analysis: It was from reference gene primer amplification that nucleated cell counts were estimated. Here immunoSEQ multiplex PCR was the method, and the copy in TCRdb shows in-frame clones only, minus some. The DNA gave D and trimming, while V, J and clone size come from that table. The table records more than 75,000 clones, roughly 89% of them present only once. The length of the CDR3 is 14 residues. V lost 6 bases and J 5 bases, leaving 13 bases between the germline ends. CDR1 and CDR2 (germline): MNHNY, SVGAGI (reference sequence). The data are from a study of blood T cell repertoires in COVID-19. Study context: Acute and convalescent COVID-19 specimens originated in the United States, Italy and Spain. PBMCs, B-cell-depleted T cells, or T cells provided the cDNA or gDNA that made up the material.

V gene TRBV6-6 combines with J gene TRBJ1-4; D is perhaps TRBD1 (5 bases). The sample comprised peripheral blood. This receptor was taken from a man aged 25-45 years with acute or convalescent COVID-19. CDR3 sequence (DNA): TGTGCCAGCAGCCTCGGGACTGGAAATGAAAAACTGTTTTTT. Protein: CASSLGTGNEKLFF.